This passage covers 11 T cell receptor beta chains from one sample sequenced in a study of Graves' ophthalmopathy and Graves' hyperthyroidism. Amplification from RNA transcripts yielded the TCR beta CDR3 regions. Second-round multiplex PCR came after a first-round RT-PCR that employed HTBI primers. TCRdb re-derived calls from the multiplex PCR reads in MiXCR, one entry per CDR3 protein. The table records hundreds of thousands of distinct CDR3 sequences, roughly 20% of them present only once. The sequenced sample consisted of peripheral blood. The receptors derive from a woman aged 18 to 35 with stable Graves' hyperthyroidism. Some clones in this sample may be carry-over from other donors' samples.

This clonotype was counted ten times or more. CDR3 in amino acids: CASSPGTSSSPLHF. The CDR3 DNA is TGTGCCAGCAGTCCTGGGACCTCATCTTCACCCCTCCACTTT. The chain joins TRBV2 to TRBJ1-6; possibly TRBD1 for D (5 bases). The CDR3 contains 14 residues. CDR1 is SNHLY and CDR2 is FYNNEI in the germline V gene. The V end lost 5 bases, the J end lost 9 bases, and 14 bases lay between the germline ends.

This clonotype was recorded many times. J is TRBJ2-2 and V is TRBV28, with 7 positions matching TRBD1. Germline V lookup: CDR1 MDHEN, CDR2 SYDVKM. The junction had 15 bases not matched to a gene; V was cut back by 5 bases and J by 3 bases. This CDR3 region has 18 residues. The CDR3 is CASSLLLETGWDTGELFF. Here the CDR3 DNA reads TGTGCCAGCAGTCTACTGTTGGAGACAGGGTGGGACACCGGGGAGCTGTTTTTT.

V is TRBV29-1 and J is TRBJ1-1, with D possibly TRBD1 on 5 matching bases. Germline-derived CDR1 and CDR2 are SQVTM and ANQGSEA. This CDR3 is 12 amino acids long. Trimming shortened V by 6 bases and J by 0 bases, and 8 bases separated the two germline ends. The CDR3 loop is CSVGRVNTEAFF. In DNA, the CDR3 is TGCAGCGTAGGCAGGGTGAACACTGAAGCTTTCTTT. The full variable domain, with the rest looked up from reference TRBV29-1 and TRBJ1-1, is SAVISQKPSRDICQRGTSLTIQCQVDSQVTMMFWYRQQPGQSLTLIATANQGSEATYESGFVIDKFPISRPNLTFSTLTVSNMSPEDSSIYLCSVGRVNTEAFFGQGTRLTVV.

This clonotype was seen at least ten times. The V call is TRBV4-1, the J call TRBJ1-6; 8 bases are a match to TRBD1. Germline CDR1 and CDR2: MGHRA and YSYEKL. V lost 3 bases, J lost 9 bases, and 4 bases stayed unmatched. The CDR3 is made up of 14 amino acids. The CDR3 coding sequence is TGCGCCAGCAGCCAGAGGACAGGGTTTTCACCCCTCCACTTT. It encodes CASSQRTGFSPLHF.

Many counts were recorded for this clonotype. The rearrangement joins TRBV30 to TRBJ1-1; the D gene is possibly TRBD1 (6 bases). This CDR3 comprises 11 residues. Germline V gene data show CDR1 as GTSNPN and CDR2 as SVGIG (reference sequence). The V end was cut by 2 bases, the J end by 10 bases, with 11 bases between. CDR3 loop: CAWSFRGLAFF. The CDR3 DNA reads as TGTGCCTGGAGTTTCAGGGGATTAGCTTTCTTT.

Comments on this clonotype: With a much larger clone just one base away, this may be a read error. CDR3 bases: TGTGCTAGTGGTTTGGTAGGGTGGGGACAGCTAGCCAAAAACATTCAGTACTTC. Its translation: CASGLVGWGQLAKNIQYF. The V and J genes are TRBV12-5 and TRBJ2-4; 7 bases align to TRBD1. The germline V gene encodes CDR1 LGHNT and CDR2 FRNRAP. This CDR3 comprises 18 residues. J gave up 0 bases and V 0 bases, and 8 bases lay outside the gene matches.

This clonotype was recorded many times. This chain connects TRBV3-1 to TRBJ2-4, with D unresolved. The CDR3 totals 15 residues. Trimming took off 7 bases at V and 2 bases at J, with 15 bases between the two ends. Germline V lookup: CDR1 LGHDT, CDR2 YNNKEL (reference sequence). As DNA, the CDR3 is TGTGCCAGCACGCCCCAGGACGCAACCAAAAACATTCAGTACTTC. Its translation is CASTPQDATKNIQYF. The whole variable domain, filled in from reference TRBV3-1 and TRBJ2-4, reads DTAVSQTPKYLVTQMGNDKSIKCEQNLGHDTMYWYKQDSKKFLKIMFSYNNKELIINETVPNRFSPKSPDKAHLNLHINSLELGDSAVYFCASTPQDATKNIQYFGAGTRLSVL.

This chain connects TRBV2 to TRBJ1-2, with D perhaps TRBD1 (5 bases). Trimming pared 3 bases from V and 8 bases from J, leaving 16 bases between. CDR1 SNHLY and CDR2 FYNNEI come from the germline V gene. The CDR3 contains 14 residues. CDR3 loop: CASSESSVGDGYTF. CDR3 in DNA: TGTGCCAGCAGTGAGTCGTCAGTGGGGGACGGCTACACCTTC.

The chain joins TRBV2 to TRBJ1-5, with D possibly TRBD1 on 5 matching bases. V was pared by 5 bases and J by 6 bases, with 11 bases between. Germline CDR1 is SNHLY and CDR2 is FYNNEI. The CDR3 totals 13 residues. The CDR3 spells CASSMGVGQPQHF. As DNA, the CDR3 is TGTGCCAGCAGTATGGGGGTAGGTCAGCCCCAGCATTTT.

The chain has TRBV4-1 and TRBJ1-2, with D possibly TRBD1 on 5 matching bases. The CDR3 has 18 residues. Germline-derived CDR1 and CDR2 are MGHRA and YSYEKL. Trimming took off 3 bases at V and 2 bases at J, with 22 bases between the two ends. The CDR3 DNA reads as TGCGCCAGCAGCCATGCGGATCGGACACCCAGATCAAACTATGGCTACACCTTC. The encoded protein is CASSHADRTPRSNYGYTF.

At least ten counts were recorded for this clonotype. This chain's CDR3 is CSATRQGRNTEAFF. The CDR3 DNA reads TGCAGTGCTACCCGACAGGGGAGGAACACTGAAGCTTTCTTT. The chain combines TRBV20-1 with TRBJ1-1; 8 nucleotides agree with TRBD1. J was trimmed by 1 base and V by 4 bases; bases with no gene match: 5. Germline CDR1 is DFQATT and CDR2 is SNEGSKA (reference sequence). This CDR3 region has 14 residues.